This T cell receptor beta chain originates from a study of blood T cell repertoires in COVID-19. Study-wide background: The United States, Italy and Spain provided the acute and convalescent COVID-19 samples.

This clone came up once. Patients in Seattle were enrolled during active infection, then followed longitudinally. Germline CDR1 GTSNPN, CDR2 SVGIG (reference sequence). Deletions cut 5 bases from V and 0 bases from J, with 6 bases between. This CDR3 contains 12 residues. As handled by the study authors: By means of reference gene primer amplification, nucleated cell counts were estimated. Sequenced by immunoSEQ multiplex PCR; TCRdb stores in-frame clones only, minus some. V, J and clone size were drawn from that table, and D and trimming were deduced from the DNA. In the table there are around 68,000 clones, around 88% of which are singletons.

The TCR comes from a man aged 35-49 years with COVID-19, enrolled during active disease. Material: peripheral blood. The chain links TRBV30 to TRBJ2-3; D gene unclear. CDR3 amino acids: CAWSTSTDTQYF. CDR3 in DNA: TGTGCCTGGTCTACTAGCACAGATACGCAGTATTTT.